The 17 T cell receptor beta chains below were found in one sample sequenced in a study of blood T cell repertoires in COVID-19. The protocol was immunoSEQ multiplex PCR, while the TCRdb copy is restricted to in-frame clones and leaves out a portion. The repertoire consists of roughly 150,000 clones, with more than 70% occurring once and the leading ten covering roughly 20%. The sample was peripheral blood. The receptors here all came from a woman in her seventies who had recovered from COVID-19.

This chain links TRBV5-1 with TRBJ2-2; D might be TRBD1 (6 bases). The CDR3 contains 16 residues. Germline CDR1 is SGHRS and CDR2 is YFSETQ. V shed 4 bases and J shed 0 bases, with 13 bases lying between them. This CDR3 is CASSGTGMANTGELFF. CDR3 nucleotide sequence: TGCGCCAGCAGCGGAACAGGGATGGCGAACACCGGGGAGCTGTTTTTT.

V gene TRBV7-9 combines with J gene TRBJ2-4; 7 nucleotides agree with TRBD1. The V gene end was trimmed by 3 bases and the J gene end by 10 bases; junction bases not matched to a gene: 9. This CDR3 is 14 amino acids long. Looked up from germline, CDR1 is SEHNR and CDR2 is FQNEAQ (reference sequence). CDR3 amino acids: CASSFGTERGIQYF. CDR3 DNA sequence: TGTGCCAGCAGCTTCGGGACAGAGAGAGGGATTCAGTACTTC.

V and J are TRBV11-2 and TRBJ2-1, with TRBD2 matching over 8 bases. The germline V gene has CDR1 SGHAT and CDR2 FQNNGV. The V and J ends lost 5 bases and 3 bases, in that order; junction bases with no gene match: 3. This CDR3 has 14 residues. CDR3: CASSRAGGYNEQFF. The CDR3 DNA sequence: TGTGCCAGCAGCCGGGCGGGGGGCTACAATGAGCAGTTCTTC. The whole variable domain, filled in from reference TRBV11-2 and TRBJ2-1, reads EAGVAQSPRYKIIEKRQSVAFWCNPISGHATLYWYQQILGQGPKLLIQFQNNGVVDDSQLPKDRFSAERLKGVDSTLKIQPAKLEDSAVYLCASSRAGGYNEQFFGPGTRLTVL.

The rearrangement links TRBV29-1 to TRBJ2-3, with 12 bases matching TRBD2. The V gene end was trimmed by 8 bases and the J gene end by 4 bases; junction bases not matched to a gene: 7. The CDR3 is 14 amino acids. The germline gives CDR1 SQVTM, CDR2 ANQGSEA. The CDR3 protein is CSLTGLAGPDTQYF. The CDR3 region has the DNA TGCAGCCTAACGGGACTAGCGGGCCCAGATACGCAGTATTTT.

V and J are TRBV11-2 and TRBJ1-3, with TRBD1 identical over 10 bases. From germline, CDR1 is SGHAT and CDR2 FQNNGV. There are 13 residues in the CDR3. V shed 5 bases and J 8 bases; nucleotides not matched to a gene: 3. The DNA for the CDR3 is TGTGCCAGCAGCCCTGGACAGGGGGACACCATATATTTT. This translates into CASSPGQGDTIYF.

CDR3 DNA sequence: TGTGCCAGCAGCCCGGGACTAGCGGGGGGGCTCGGCACCGGGGAGCTGTTTTTT. Protein product: CASSPGLAGGLGTGELFF. This chain connects TRBV4-2 to TRBJ2-2; 16 nucleotides align to TRBD2. Germline V gene sequence: CDR1 LGHNA, CDR2 YNFKEQ. After removal of 4 bases from V and 4 bases from J, the junction contained 6 bases not matched to a gene. CDR3 length: 18 amino acids.

The V call is TRBV7-3, the J call TRBJ2-1; 11 positions agree with TRBD2. Per germline, CDR1 SGHTA and CDR2 FQGTGA. J lost 6 bases, V lost 5 bases, and 3 bases had no gene match. The CDR3 is 14 residues long. The CDR3: CASSPGTSGNEQFF. The CDR3 DNA follows: TGTGCCAGCAGCCCGGGGACTAGCGGCAATGAGCAGTTCTTC. Variable domain in full (rest from reference TRBV7-3 and TRBJ2-1): GAGVSQTPSNKVTEKGKYVELRCDPISGHTALYWYRQSLGQGPEFLIYFQGTGAADDSGLPNDRFFAVRPEGSVSTLKIQRTERGDSAVYLCASSPGTSGNEQFFGPGTRLTVL.

This clone has only a few counts. The chain uses TRBV7-9 and TRBJ2-1, with 7 bases aligning to TRBD2. Germline values: CDR1 SEHNR, CDR2 FQNEAQ (reference sequence). After removal of 5 bases from V and 7 bases from J, the junction contained 14 bases not matched to a gene. The CDR3 runs to 16 residues. The CDR3 loop is CASSPRTSRHRNEQFF. CDR3 nucleotides: TGTGCCAGCAGCCCAAGGACTAGTCGGCATCGGAATGAGCAGTTCTTC.

This chain uses TRBV5-5 with TRBJ2-3, with D unresolved. The length of the CDR3 is 12 residues. CDR1 and CDR2 (germline): SGHKS, YYEKEE (reference sequence). V was pared by 5 bases and J by 1 base, with 5 bases between. CDR3 coding DNA: TGTGCCAGCAGTCTCCGCACAGATACGCAGTATTTT. Protein: CASSLRTDTQYF.

The V gene is TRBV18, the J gene TRBJ2-1; perhaps TRBD2 as D (6 bases). The CDR3 consists of 15 residues. CDR1 KGHSH and CDR2 LQKENI come from the germline V gene. With 8 bases removed from V and 5 bases from J, the gap between germline ends came to 19 bases. In nucleotides, the CDR3 is TGTGCCAGCCGGGAGCCGGGCAGCGCTGACAATGAGCAGTTCTTC. Residues: CASREPGSADNEQFF.

The chain has TRBV7-3 and TRBJ1-3; TRBD1 is a possible D gene (5 bases). Looked up from germline, CDR1 is SGHTA and CDR2 is FQGTGA. The CDR3 is 16 residues long. V was trimmed by 2 bases and J by 0 bases, leaving 11 bases between them. CDR3: CASSLGPGGSGNTIYF. The CDR3 nucleotides are TGTGCCAGCAGCTTAGGTCCCGGGGGCTCTGGAAACACCATATATTTT.

This clone was detected only once. The rearrangement joins TRBV5-1 to TRBJ2-1; 14 bases are shared with TRBD2. In germline, CDR1 is SGHRS, CDR2 YFSETQ. Losses at the gene ends were 0 bases for V and 8 bases for J; bases not matched to a gene: 4. The CDR3 extends over 16 amino acids. The CDR3 DNA follows: TGCGCCAGCAGCTTGGAGGGGACTAGCGGGAGTGATGAGCAGTTCTTC. This codes for CASSLEGTSGSDEQFF. The full variable domain, in which reference TRBV5-1 and TRBJ2-1 provide the parts outside the CDR3, is KAGVTQTPRYLIKTRGQQVTLSCSPISGHRSVSWYQQTPGQGLQFLFEYFSETQRNKGNFPGRFSGRQFSNSRSEMNVSTLELGDSALYLCASSLEGTSGSDEQFFGPGTRLTVL.

This chain joins TRBV5-4 and TRBJ2-7, with 11 bases lining up with TRBD2. Germline V gene sequence: CDR1 SGHNT, CDR2 YYREEE (reference sequence). Unmatched junction bases numbered 8, after V lost 0 bases and J lost 6 bases. CDR3 length: 16 residues. The CDR3 DNA sequence: TGTGCCAGCAGCTTGGGTGGTAGCGGGGGGGGAGGCGAGCAGTACTTC. As protein: CASSLGGSGGGGEQYF. Supplemented by reference TRBV5-4 and TRBJ2-7, the full variable domain reads ETGVTQSPTHLIKTRGQQVTLRCSSQSGHNTVSWYQQALGQGPQFIFQYYREEENGRGNFPPRFSGLQFPNYSSELNVNALELDDSALYLCASSLGGSGGGGEQYFGPGTRLTVT.

This chain joins TRBV11-3 and TRBJ2-1; 11 positions match TRBD1. Germline V gene lookup returns CDR1 SGHNT and CDR2 YENEEA. The trim removed 5 bases at V and 3 bases at J, leaving 9 bases unmatched. The length of the CDR3 is 17 residues. The CDR3 spells CASSPSGTGGFYNEQFF. As DNA, the CDR3 is TGTGCCAGCAGCCCGAGTGGGACAGGGGGTTTCTACAATGAGCAGTTCTTC.

The chain couples TRBV10-3 to TRBJ1-4; D is unresolved. Per the germline V gene, CDR1 is ENHRY and CDR2 is SYGVKD. The V end was cut by 3 bases, the J end by 8 bases, with 7 bases between. The CDR3 length is 12 residues. CDR3: CAISEAGEKLFF. The CDR3 DNA follows: TGTGCCATCAGTGAAGCGGGAGAAAAACTGTTTTTT.

The V gene is TRBV27, the J gene TRBJ1-5, with 7 bases aligning to TRBD1. CDR1 is MNHEY, CDR2 SMNVEV, per germline (reference sequence). The CDR3 runs to 17 residues. The trim removed 2 bases at V and 6 bases at J, leaving 13 bases unmatched. The CDR3 loop is CASSLGGGRGWGQPQHF. The CDR3 DNA reads as TGTGCCAGCAGTTTAGGAGGTGGCAGGGGGTGGGGTCAGCCCCAGCATTTT.

This chain uses TRBV18 with TRBJ2-7, with D uncertain. The V and J ends lost 2 bases and 6 bases respectively, with 14 bases between them. Germline V gene data show CDR1 as KGHSH and CDR2 as LQKENI. The CDR3 spans 14 residues. CDR3 loop: CASSPGLDTGEQYF. Here the CDR3 DNA reads TGTGCCAGCTCACCAGGGCTGGATACCGGCGAGCAGTACTTC.